The T cell receptor beta chain described here comes from a study of T cells in localized non-small cell lung cancer. Study-wide results and limits: Uninvolved adjacent lung showed higher T cell clonality than tumor. In adjacent lung, a median roughly 57 of the top 100 tumor clones were found. An association was observed between higher blood T cell density and longer overall survival.

Produced via immunoSEQ multiplex PCR; TCRdb's table is partial and in-frame only. In the table there are tens of thousands of clones, around 87% of which are singletons. With regard to this clone: Its antigen is not known.

From germline, CDR1 is KGHSH and CDR2 LQKENI. V was shortened by 0 bases and J by 3 bases, with 17 bases between the two germline ends. The CDR3 spans 17 residues. This TCR derives from a female donor with stage II lung adenocarcinoma. The rearrangement uses TRBV18 and TRBJ1-2; tentatively, D is TRBD1 (6 bases). The specimen comprised PBMCs, sampled before any cancer treatment. CDR3: CASSPPHSSTGDYGYTF. CDR3 coding DNA: TGTGCCAGCTCACCACCCCACTCTTCGACAGGCGACTATGGCTACACCTTC.